This entry lists 12 T cell receptor beta chains sequenced from one sample in a study of cytomegalovirus exposure and HLA in healthy donors. PCR used 60 Vbeta primers and 13 Jbeta primers. The table came from immunoSEQ multiplex PCR; TCRdb's copy has only in-frame clones and leaves some out. This sample yields about 170,000 clones, of which around 80% are seen a single time; about 4.3% belongs to the top ten. The sequenced sample consisted of PBMCs. These receptor sequences come from a woman aged 50 to 60 in good health and CMV-seropositive.

Here the CDR3 reads CASSRLSLAKNIQYF. The CDR3 bases are TGTGCCAGCAGTCGTTTATCCTTAGCCAAAAACATTCAGTACTTC. J is TRBJ2-4 and V is TRBV27; unclear D gene. The CDR3 is 15 amino acids. Per germline, CDR1 MNHEY and CDR2 SMNVEV (reference sequence). V lost 5 bases, J lost 0 bases, and 11 bases lay in between.

The genes are TRBV5-3 and TRBJ1-2; maybe TRBD1 (6 bases). TRBV5-3 carries the ORF label, with uncertain function. The CDR3 totals 17 residues. The V end was cut by 2 bases, the J end by 2 bases, with 19 bases between. This CDR3 is CARSFRGAHTRNYGYTF. The CDR3 DNA follows: TGTGCCAGAAGCTTCCGGGGGGCGCATACTCGAAACTATGGCTACACCTTC.

The sample holds a few counts of this clone. This rearrangement joins TRBV2 to TRBJ1-3; D not certain. Germline V lookup: CDR1 SNHLY, CDR2 FYNNEI. CDR3 length: 15 residues. Trimming took off 1 base at V and 4 bases at J, with 11 bases between the two ends. CDR3 protein: CASSEVPGPGNTIYF. The DNA of the CDR3 is TGTGCCAGCAGTGAAGTCCCGGGTCCGGGAAACACCATATATTTT. Variable domain in full (rest from reference TRBV2 and TRBJ1-3): EPEVTQTPSHQVTQMGQEVILRCVPISNHLYFYWYRQILGQKVEFLVSFYNNEISEKSEIFDDQFSVERPDGSNFTLKIRSTKLEDSAMYFCASSEVPGPGNTIYFGEGSWLTVV.

This chain joins TRBV7-2 and TRBJ1-2; 10 bases are a match to TRBD1. After removal of 4 bases from V and 7 bases from J, the junction contained 12 bases not matched to a gene. CDR1 is SGHTA, CDR2 FQGNSA, per germline. CDR3 length: 16 residues. The CDR3 region is CASSSTSTGGAGGYTF. The DNA for the CDR3 is TGTGCCAGCAGCTCCACGTCGACAGGGGGCGCGGGTGGCTACACCTTC.

V usage is TRBV4-1 and J usage is TRBJ2-1; no clear D. V was trimmed by 3 bases and J by 9 bases, leaving 12 bases between them. CDR3 length: 13 amino acids. The germline V gene has CDR1 MGHRA and CDR2 YSYEKL. The CDR3 DNA follows: TGCGCCAGCAGCCAGGGTTCCGCAGGTGAGCAGTTCTTC. Translation: CASSQGSAGEQFF.

As to this clone: A much larger clone lies a single base off, so this may be a read error. V is TRBV7-2 and J is TRBJ1-1; D is uncertain. Germline V CDR1 and CDR2: SGHTA, FQGNSA. The ends were cut back, 0 bases at V and 3 bases at J, with 5 bases in the middle. The CDR3 contains 13 residues. The CDR3 spells CASSLAGDTEAFF. The CDR3 nucleotides are TGTGCCAGCAGCTTAGCCGGGGACACTGAAGCTTTCTTT.

V gene TRBV6-6 combines with J gene TRBJ1-2, with D maybe TRBD1 (5 bases). V lost 7 bases to trimming and J lost 4 bases, with 16 bases between them. Germline V gives CDR1 MNHNY, CDR2 SVGAGI (reference sequence). This CDR3 is 14 amino acids long. This CDR3 is CASTPRAGSYGYTF. The DNA for the CDR3 is TGTGCCAGCACCCCCAGGGCGGGGTCCTATGGCTACACCTTC.

V gene TRBV5-1 combines with J gene TRBJ2-1; TRBD2 aligns across 11 bases. The V and J ends lost 0 bases and 4 bases, in that order; junction bases with no gene match: 3. This CDR3 has 16 amino acids. From germline, CDR1 is SGHRS and CDR2 YFSETQ. The CDR3 DNA sequence: TGCGCCAGCAGCTTGGGGGGACTAGCGGTATACAATGAGCAGTTCTTC. Its protein is CASSLGGLAVYNEQFF.

V gene TRBV4-3 combines with J gene TRBJ2-1, with 8 bases matching TRBD2. Germline values: CDR1 LGHNA, CDR2 YSLEER. V gave up 3 bases and J gave up 7 bases; unmatched junction bases: 8. There are 15 residues in the CDR3. Written as DNA, the CDR3 is TGCGCCAGCAGCCAGACACTAGCGGCCGGGAATGAGCAGTTCTTC. This translates into CASSQTLAAGNEQFF.

This chain links TRBV25-1 with TRBJ2-7; 8 bases fit TRBD1. CDR1 is MGHDK and CDR2 is SYGVNS in the germline V gene. The trim removed 5 bases at V and 4 bases at J, leaving 7 bases unmatched. This CDR3 has 14 amino acids. Written as DNA, the CDR3 is TGTGCCAGCAGTCGGACAGGGACGGGATACGAGCAGTACTTC. This codes for CASSRTGTGYEQYF.

V and J are TRBV28 and TRBJ1-3; no clear D. Germline CDR1 reads MDHEN; CDR2 reads SYDVKM. V lost 8 bases to trimming and J lost 0 bases, with 5 bases between them. This CDR3 contains 12 residues. The CDR3 DNA reads as TGTGCCAGCGCGAACTCTGGAAACACCATATATTTT. Amino acid sequence: CASANSGNTIYF.

V and J are TRBV7-9 and TRBJ2-7; 9 nucleotides match TRBD2. The CDR3 is made up of 15 amino acids. Germline values: CDR1 SEHNR, CDR2 FQNEAQ (reference sequence). J lost 0 bases, V lost 2 bases, and 2 bases had no gene match. The CDR3 sequence is CASSLYSGSSYEQYF. DNA of the CDR3: TGTGCCAGCAGCTTATATAGCGGGAGCTCCTACGAGCAGTACTTC.